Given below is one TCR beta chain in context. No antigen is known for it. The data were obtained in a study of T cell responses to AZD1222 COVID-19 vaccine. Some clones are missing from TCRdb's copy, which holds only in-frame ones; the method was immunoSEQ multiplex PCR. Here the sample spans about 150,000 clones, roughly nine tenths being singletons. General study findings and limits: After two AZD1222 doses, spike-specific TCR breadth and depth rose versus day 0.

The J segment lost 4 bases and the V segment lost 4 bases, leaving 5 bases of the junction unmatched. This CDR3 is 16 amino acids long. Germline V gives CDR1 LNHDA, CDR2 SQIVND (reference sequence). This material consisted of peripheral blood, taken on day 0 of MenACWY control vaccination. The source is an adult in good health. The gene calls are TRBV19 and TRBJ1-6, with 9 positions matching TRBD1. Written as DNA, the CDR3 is TGTGCCAGTAGTACCACCGGACAGGGGTATAATTCACCCCTCCACTTT. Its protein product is CASSTTGQGYNSPLHF.